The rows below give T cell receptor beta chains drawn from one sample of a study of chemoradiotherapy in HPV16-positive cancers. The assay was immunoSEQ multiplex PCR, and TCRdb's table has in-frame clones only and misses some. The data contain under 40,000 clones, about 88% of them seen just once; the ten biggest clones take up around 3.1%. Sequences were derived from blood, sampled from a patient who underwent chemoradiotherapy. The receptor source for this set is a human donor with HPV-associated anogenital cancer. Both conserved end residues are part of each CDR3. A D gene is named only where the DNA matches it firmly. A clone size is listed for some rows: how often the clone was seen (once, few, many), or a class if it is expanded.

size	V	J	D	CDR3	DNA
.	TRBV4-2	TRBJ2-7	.	CASSQRLSYEQYF	TGTGCCAGCAGCCAGCGGCTCTCCTACGAGCAGTACTTC
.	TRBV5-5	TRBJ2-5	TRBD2	CASSLPAGGQETQYF	TGTGCCAGCAGCTTGCCAGCGGGGGGGCAAGAGACCCAGTACTTC
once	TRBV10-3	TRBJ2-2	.	CAIGGVGSNTNRNTGELFF	TGTGCCATCGGCGGCGTTGGCTCGAACACTAACCGGAACACCGGGGAGCTGTTTTTT
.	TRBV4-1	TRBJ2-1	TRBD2	CASSQEKVLLATNNEQFF	TGCGCCAGCAGCCAAGAGAAGGTGTTACTAGCGACGAACAATGAGCAGTTCTTC
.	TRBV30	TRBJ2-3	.	CAWSPSTDTQYF	TGTGCCTGGAGTCCTAGCACAGATACGCAGTATTTT
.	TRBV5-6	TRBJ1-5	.	CASSLASDIRRPQHF	TGTGCCAGCAGCTTGGCCTCGGACATAAGGCGGCCCCAGCATTTT
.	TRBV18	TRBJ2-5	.	CASSPTAMQETQYF	TGTGCCAGCTCACCCACAGCCATGCAAGAGACCCAGTACTTC
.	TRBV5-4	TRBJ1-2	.	CASSKQDNYGYTF	TGTGCCAGCAGCAAGCAGGACAACTATGGCTACACCTTC
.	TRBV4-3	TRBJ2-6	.	CASSQDRFRYSSPSGANVLTF	TGCGCCAGCAGCCAAGATCGTTTTCGTTACTCTTCCCCCTCTGGGGCCAACGTCCTGACTTTC
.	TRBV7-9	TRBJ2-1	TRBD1	CASSHGDRIEHNEQFF	TGTGCCAGCAGCCACGGGGACAGAATAGAACACAATGAGCAGTTCTTC
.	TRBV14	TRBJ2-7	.	CASSQEFRVDEQYF	TGTGCCAGCAGCCAAGAATTTAGGGTTGACGAGCAGTACTTC
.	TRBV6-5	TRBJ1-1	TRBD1	CASRKTGMNTEAFF	TGTGCCAGCAGGAAGACAGGGATGAACACTGAAGCTTTCTTT
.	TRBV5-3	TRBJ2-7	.	CARSCNGECYEQYF	TGTGCCAGAAGCTGTAACGGGGAATGCTACGAGCAGTACTTC
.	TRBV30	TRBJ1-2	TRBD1	CAWARQGWDGYTF	TGTGCCTGGGCCCGACAGGGATGGGATGGCTACACCTTC
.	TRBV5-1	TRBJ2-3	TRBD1	CASSRDLQGVVTQYF	TGCGCCAGCAGCCGGGACCTCCAGGGGGTGGTTACGCAGTATTTT
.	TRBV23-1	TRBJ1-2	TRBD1	CASSQSGRGAGYGYTF	TGCGCCAGCAGTCAATCAGGCAGGGGGGCGGGCTATGGCTACACCTTC
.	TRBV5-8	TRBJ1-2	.	CASSPRSEANYGYTF	TGTGCCAGCAGCCCCCGCAGCGAGGCTAACTATGGCTACACCTTC